Sequencing of this T cell receptor (beta chain) was carried out in a study of cytomegalovirus exposure and HLA in healthy donors. Study in general: The approximately 660 first-cohort repertoires shared a platform with the approximately 130 validation repertoires, as reported in a later analysis. Study findings and constraints: In vitro checks showed that a few CMV-associated chains really do target CMV antigens. Associated with cytomegalovirus, according to the listing, were 150 to 200 TCR beta chains.

Donors came from a validation cohort of over a hundred subjects, distinct from the first 666-subject cohort. Sequenced by immunoSEQ multiplex PCR; TCRdb stores in-frame clones only, minus some. This sample carries about 50,000 clones, around 93% of them seen once, and the ten largest clones take 1.5% to 2%. About this clone itself: The antigen is undetermined.

CDR1 and CDR2 (germline): MNHEY, SMNVEV (reference sequence). CDR3 size: 16 residues. Losses at the gene ends were 10 bases for V and 0 bases for J; bases not matched to a gene: 11. The receptor's source is a woman under 30 in good health and CMV-seropositive. The J gene is TRBJ2-1, the V gene TRBV27, with TRBD2 identical over 8 bases. The source material was PBMCs. As DNA, the CDR3 is TGTGCCACCACACGGGGGGGCCTAAGCTCCTACAATGAGCAGTTCTTC. It encodes CATTRGGLSSYNEQFF.